These 16 T cell receptor beta chains originate from one sample sequenced in a study of response to subunit inactivated influenza vaccine (dated by TCRdb to 2016 to 2018). The receptor library was made with RT-PCR. The instrument given in TCRdb is Illumina HiSeq 2500. TCRdb cleaned the public reads at Q25 with fastp, built clones with MiXCR and kept in-frame beta chains. Rows with a matching CDR3 protein are joined into one entry that keeps the most common DNA and genes. The sample data list 500,000 to 650,000 distinct CDR3 sequences, and around 8% of these were observed just once. The top ten hold approximately 12% of the sample. Sequencing was performed on PBMCs from blood, taken less than 30 months after vaccination. These receptors all stem from a man aged 45 to 75 who received an inactivated influenza vaccine. Donor details come from another sample of the same person, matched by shared clones.

In its sample, this clonotype was seen a few times. The chain uses TRBV19 and TRBJ2-6, with D tentatively TRBD1 (6 bases). V lost 3 bases and J 3 bases, leaving 18 bases between the germline ends. CDR3 size: 18 residues. Germline CDR1 reads LNHDA; CDR2 reads SQIVND (reference sequence). CDR3 in DNA: TGTGCCAGTAGTATTAAACAGGGCCACTCCCGTGGGGCCAACGTCCTGACTTTC. Translated, it gives CASSIKQGHSRGANVLTF. The entire variable domain, with the rest obtained from reference TRBV19 and TRBJ2-6, is as follows: DGGITQSPKYLFRKEGQNVTLSCEQNLNHDAMYWYRQDPGQGLRLIYYSQIVNDFQKGDIAEGYSVSREKKESFPLTVTSAQKNPTAFYLCASSIKQGHSRGANVLTFGAGSRLTVL.

This clonotype was detected only a few times. This chain joins TRBV18 and TRBJ2-7; a possible D gene is TRBD2 (6 bases). The CDR3 extends over 17 amino acids. Trimming took off 0 bases at V and 0 bases at J, with 15 bases between the two ends. Germline V lookup: CDR1 KGHSH, CDR2 LQKENI. The DNA of the CDR3 is TGTGCCAGCTCACCACCGAGCGGGCAGGCCCACTCCTACGAGCAGTACTTC. It yields the protein CASSPPSGQAHSYEQYF.

This clonotype was counted at least ten times. The V call is TRBV20-1, the J call TRBJ2-7, with D maybe TRBD1 (7 bases). Trimming took 3 bases from V and 3 from J, leaving 12 bases between them. The CDR3 extends over 13 amino acids. Germline-derived CDR1 and CDR2 are DFQATT and SNEGSKA (reference sequence). This CDR3 is CSASRGTDYEQYF. The DNA for the CDR3 is TGCAGTGCTAGTCGGGGGACAGACTACGAGCAGTACTTC.

In its sample, this clonotype was seen many times. The chain is built from TRBV14 and TRBJ2-3; tentatively, D is TRBD1 (5 bases). Germline-derived CDR1 and CDR2 are SGHDN and FVKESK. The CDR3 is 11 residues long. The V end was cut by 5 bases, the J end by 7 bases, with 7 bases between. The CDR3 loop reads CASSGAHTQYF. CDR3 DNA sequence: TGTGCCAGCAGCGGGGCTCATACGCAGTATTTT.

This clonotype has just a few counts. The CDR3 region is CASSLGMAGPDTQYF. The CDR3 DNA is TGCGCCAGCAGCTTGGGAATGGCCGGCCCAGATACGCAGTATTTT. The V call is TRBV5-1, the J call TRBJ2-3; D uncertain. Between the trimmed V and J ends, which lost 0 bases and 4 bases, there was a span of 12 bases. The CDR3 covers 15 residues. Per the germline V gene, CDR1 is SGHRS and CDR2 is YFSETQ.

The chain employs TRBV15 and TRBJ1-6; a possible D gene is TRBD1 (5 bases). The CDR3 is 15 amino acids. The germline V and J ends were trimmed by 1 base and 7 bases, with 11 bases remaining between them. Germline lookup yields CDR1 LNHNV and CDR2 YYDKDF (reference sequence). The CDR3 DNA reads TGTGCCACCAGCAGAGCACAGGCACAAAATTCACCCCTCCACTTT. This encodes CATSRAQAQNSPLHF.

The V gene is TRBV20-1, the J gene TRBJ2-1; no clear D gene. Germline V gene sequence: CDR1 DFQATT, CDR2 SNEGSKA (reference sequence). The CDR3 length is 12 residues. Trimming took 1 base from V and 5 from J, leaving 6 bases between them. The DNA of the CDR3 is TGCAGTGCTAGAGTATCAAACAATGAGCAGTTCTTC. It is translated as CSARVSNNEQFF.

A few counts support this clonotype. The gene calls are TRBV5-5 and TRBJ2-2, with 10 bases lining up with TRBD1. This CDR3 has 17 amino acids. CDR1 is SGHKS and CDR2 is YYEKEE in the germline V gene (reference sequence). The J segment lost 0 bases and the V segment lost 4 bases, leaving 6 bases of the junction unmatched. The CDR3 sequence is CASSGMTGGANTGELFF. The CDR3 coding sequence is TGTGCCAGCAGCGGAATGACAGGGGGCGCGAACACCGGGGAGCTGTTTTTT.

This clonotype was found a few times. The V call is TRBV4-3, the J call TRBJ2-3, with D hard to call. Germline CDR1 and CDR2: LGHNA and YSLEER. Trimming took off 0 bases at V and 2 bases at J, with 9 bases between the two ends. CDR3 length equals 15 residues. The chain's CDR3 is CASSQEFDTTDTQYF. DNA for the CDR3: TGCGCCAGCAGCCAAGAATTTGACACCACAGATACGCAGTATTTT.

V usage is TRBV4-3 and J usage is TRBJ2-7; the D gene is possibly TRBD1 (6 bases). CDR1 and CDR2 (germline): LGHNA, YSLEER. The length of the CDR3 is 13 residues. Between the trimmed V and J ends, which lost 3 bases and 5 bases, there was a span of 11 bases. The CDR3 DNA sequence: TGCGCCAGCAGCCAGAGGACAGTAGACGAGCAGTACTTC. Its protein product is CASSQRTVDEQYF.

Only a few counts were recorded for this clonotype. This sequence joins TRBV6-2 or TRBV6-3 and TRBJ2-2; 9 nucleotides match TRBD1. CDR1 and CDR2 from the germline V gene are MNHEY and SVGEGT. The CDR3 contains 16 residues. Trimming at V came to 6 bases and at J to 1 base, leaving 6 bases not matched to a gene. This CDR3 reads CASSPWGQGNTGELFF. As DNA, the CDR3 is TGTGCCAGCAGCCCCTGGGGACAGGGGAACACCGGGGAGCTGTTTTTT.

This clonotype was observed at least ten times. The chain is built from TRBV20-1 and TRBJ2-1, with 8 bases aligning to TRBD1. Germline trimming cut 5 bases from V and 8 bases from J; bases unmatched to any gene: 20. The CDR3 runs 17 residues. Per the germline V gene, CDR1 is DFQATT and CDR2 is SNEGSKA (reference sequence). CDR3 DNA: TGCAGTGCTTTAGAGATTAAAAACAGGGGGTGGTATGATGAGCAGTTCTTC. Encoded protein: CSALEIKNRGWYDEQFF.

The J gene is TRBJ2-5, the V gene TRBV7-2; 7 bases map to TRBD1. The CDR3 covers 14 residues. Germline V gene data show CDR1 as SGHTA and CDR2 as FQGNSA. Trimming cost V 1 base and J 10 bases; bases outside gene matches: 9. The CDR3 sequence is CASSLVGNGQVQYF. As DNA, the CDR3 is TGTGCCAGCAGCTTAGTTGGAAACGGACAGGTCCAGTACTTC.

This clonotype was recorded many times. V usage is TRBV20-1 and J usage is TRBJ1-2, with no clear D. The CDR3 extends over 12 amino acids. V lost 3 bases, J lost 7 bases, and 12 bases lay in between. CDR1 and CDR2 from the germline V gene are DFQATT and SNEGSKA (reference sequence). CDR3 bases: TGCAGTGCTAGTCCAGCGGCCACTGGCTACACCTTC. It translates to CSASPAATGYTF.

This clonotype came up a few times. CDR3 region: CASDNGLKPGLASNFYEQYF. CDR3 nucleotide sequence: TGTGCCAGCGATAATGGGCTAAAACCGGGACTAGCGAGCAACTTCTACGAGCAGTACTTC. The rearrangement uses TRBV6-2 or TRBV6-3 and TRBJ2-7; 10 positions match TRBD2. The germline V gene has CDR1 MNHEY and CDR2 SVGEGT. Losses at the gene ends were 8 bases for V and 3 bases for J; bases not matched to a gene: 25. This CDR3 contains 20 residues.

This clonotype showed up just a few times. The chain carries TRBV6-5 and TRBJ2-1; 11 bases are a match to TRBD1. Germline V gene lookup returns CDR1 MNHEY and CDR2 SVGAGI. CDR3 length: 17 amino acids. V lost 0 bases, J lost 4 bases, and 5 bases stayed unmatched. The CDR3 DNA sequence: TGTGCCAGCAGTTACTCCCGGGACAGGGGGTTTTACAATGAGCAGTTCTTC. Translation: CASSYSRDRGFYNEQFF.